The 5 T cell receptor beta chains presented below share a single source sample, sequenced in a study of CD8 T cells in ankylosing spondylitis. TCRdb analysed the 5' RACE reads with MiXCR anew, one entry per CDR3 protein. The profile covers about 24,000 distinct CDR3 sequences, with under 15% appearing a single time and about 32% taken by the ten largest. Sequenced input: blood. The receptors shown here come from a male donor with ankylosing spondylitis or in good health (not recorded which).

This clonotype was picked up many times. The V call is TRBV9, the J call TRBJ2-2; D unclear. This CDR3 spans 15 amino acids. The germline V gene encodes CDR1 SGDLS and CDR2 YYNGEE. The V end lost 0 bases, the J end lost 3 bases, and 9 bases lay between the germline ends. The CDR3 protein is CASSVGKTHTGELFF. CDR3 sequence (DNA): TGTGCCAGCAGCGTAGGGAAGACACACACCGGGGAGCTGTTTTTT.

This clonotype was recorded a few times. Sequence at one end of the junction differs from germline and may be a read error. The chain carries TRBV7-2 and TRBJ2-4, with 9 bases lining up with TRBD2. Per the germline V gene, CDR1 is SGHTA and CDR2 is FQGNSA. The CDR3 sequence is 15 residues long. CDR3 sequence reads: CASSLAGLAKNIQYF. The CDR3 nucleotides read TGTGCCAGCAGCCTAGCGGGGCTAGCCAAAAACATTCAGTACTTC.

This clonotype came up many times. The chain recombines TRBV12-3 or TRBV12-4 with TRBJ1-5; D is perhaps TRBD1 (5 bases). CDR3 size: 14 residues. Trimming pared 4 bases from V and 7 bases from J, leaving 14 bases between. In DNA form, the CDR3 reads TGTGCCAGCAGTTCCGGGACTCGGCGGCAGCCCCAGCATTTT. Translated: CASSSGTRRQPQHF.

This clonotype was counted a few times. The CDR3 loop reads CASSELGGPQETQYF. The DNA for the CDR3 is TGTGCCAGCAGTGAGTTGGGGGGCCCCCAAGAGACCCAGTACTTC. The V call is TRBV2, the J call TRBJ2-5; D is tentatively TRBD1 or TRBD2 (6 bases each). The CDR3 covers 15 residues. CDR1 and CDR2 (germline): SNHLY, FYNNEI. The V end lost 3 bases, the J end lost 1 base, and 12 bases lay between the germline ends.

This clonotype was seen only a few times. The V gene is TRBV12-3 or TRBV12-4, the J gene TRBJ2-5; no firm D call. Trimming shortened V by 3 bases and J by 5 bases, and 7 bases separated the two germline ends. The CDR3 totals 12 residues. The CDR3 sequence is CASSLKVETQYF. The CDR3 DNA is TGTGCCAGCAGTTTGAAGGTGGAGACCCAGTACTTC.